This entry describes one T cell receptor (beta chain). Antigen: not known. The data derive from a study of T cell responses to AZD1222 COVID-19 vaccine. Study results and caveats: Increased Spike-specific TCR breadth and depth were observed after two AZD1222 doses. Unmutated regions of variants are reportedly targeted by nearly half of spike-specific TCRs. Possibly, clonal diversity was underestimated; donors were largely white British and included more females.

J gave up 6 bases and V 6 bases, and 9 bases lay outside the gene matches. The CDR3 contains 15 residues. Per the germline V gene, CDR1 is MDHEN and CDR2 is SYDVKM. Produced via immunoSEQ multiplex PCR; TCRdb's table is partial and in-frame only. The sample has 150,000 or so clones, approximately 90% seen once. The TCR originated in an adult who received the AZD1222 COVID-19 vaccine. This chain connects TRBV28 to TRBJ1-1; 11 nucleotides agree with TRBD1. The input for sequencing was peripheral blood, taken 28 days after the second AZD1222 dose. The CDR3 here is CASSPMKDRGPEAFF. The CDR3 DNA is TGTGCCAGCAGCCCGATGAAGGACAGGGGGCCTGAAGCTTTCTTT.